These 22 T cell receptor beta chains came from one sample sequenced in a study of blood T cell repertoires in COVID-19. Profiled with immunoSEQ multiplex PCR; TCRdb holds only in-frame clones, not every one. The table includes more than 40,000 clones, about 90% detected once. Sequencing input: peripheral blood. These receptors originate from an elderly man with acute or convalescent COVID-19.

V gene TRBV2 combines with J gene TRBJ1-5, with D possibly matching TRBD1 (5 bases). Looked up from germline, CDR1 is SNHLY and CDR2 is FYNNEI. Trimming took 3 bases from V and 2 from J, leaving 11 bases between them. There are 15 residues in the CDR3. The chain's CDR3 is CASSDQGMGNQPQHF. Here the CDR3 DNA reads TGTGCCAGCAGTGATCAGGGTATGGGCAATCAGCCCCAGCATTTT.

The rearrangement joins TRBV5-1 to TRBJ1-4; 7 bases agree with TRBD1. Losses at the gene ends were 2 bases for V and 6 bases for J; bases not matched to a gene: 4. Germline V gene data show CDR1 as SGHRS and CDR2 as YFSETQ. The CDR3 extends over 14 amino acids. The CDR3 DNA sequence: TGCGCCAGCAGCTTCGATCAGGGGGATGAAAAACTGTTTTTT. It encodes CASSFDQGDEKLFF.

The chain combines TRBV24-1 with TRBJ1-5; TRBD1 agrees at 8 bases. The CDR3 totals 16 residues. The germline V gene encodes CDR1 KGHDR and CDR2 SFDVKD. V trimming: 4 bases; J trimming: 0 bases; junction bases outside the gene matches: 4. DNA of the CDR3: TGTGCCACCAGTGACTCCGGGACAGGTAGCAATCAGCCCCAGCATTTT. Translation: CATSDSGTGSNQPQHF.

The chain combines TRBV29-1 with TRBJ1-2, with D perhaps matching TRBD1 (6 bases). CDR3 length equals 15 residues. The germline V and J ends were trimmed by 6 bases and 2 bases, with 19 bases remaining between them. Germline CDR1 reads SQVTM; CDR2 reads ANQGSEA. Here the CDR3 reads CSVQVDRLSNYGYTF. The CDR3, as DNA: TGCAGCGTCCAGGTCGACAGGCTATCGAACTATGGCTACACCTTC.

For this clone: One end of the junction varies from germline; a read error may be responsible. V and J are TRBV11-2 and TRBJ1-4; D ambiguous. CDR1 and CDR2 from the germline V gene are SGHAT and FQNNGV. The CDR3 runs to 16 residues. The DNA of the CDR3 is TGTGCCAGCAGCTTAGGCTCAGCTTATACTACTGAAAAACTGTTTTTT. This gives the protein CASSLGSAYTTEKLFF.

The CDR3 region has the DNA TGTGCCAGCAGCCCTCAAGCGGGGAGGGATGAGCAGTTCTTC. Translated, it gives CASSPQAGRDEQFF. V usage is TRBV7-2 and J usage is TRBJ2-1, with TRBD2 identical over 7 bases. CDR1 SGHTA and CDR2 FQGNSA come from the germline V gene. This CDR3 contains 14 residues. V was clipped by 5 bases and J by 8 bases; unmatched bases: 9.

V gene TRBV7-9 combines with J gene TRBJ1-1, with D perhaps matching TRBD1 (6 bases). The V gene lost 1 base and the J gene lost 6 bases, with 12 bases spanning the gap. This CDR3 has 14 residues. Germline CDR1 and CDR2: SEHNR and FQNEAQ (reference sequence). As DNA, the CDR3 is TGTGCCAGCAGCTTAGGGCCAGGGGTGGCTGAAGCTTTCTTT. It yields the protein CASSLGPGVAEAFF.

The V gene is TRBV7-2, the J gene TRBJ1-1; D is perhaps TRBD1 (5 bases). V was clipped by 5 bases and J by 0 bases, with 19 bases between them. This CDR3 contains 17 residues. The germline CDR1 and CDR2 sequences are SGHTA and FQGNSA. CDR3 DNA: TGTGCCAGCAGCCCCGGGGGGGGATCGATCGTGAACACTGAAGCTTTCTTT. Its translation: CASSPGGGSIVNTEAFF. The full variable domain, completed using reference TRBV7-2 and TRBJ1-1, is GAGVSQSPSNKVTEKGKDVELRCDPISGHTALYWYRQSLGQGLEFLIYFQGNSAPDKSGLPSDRFSAERTGGSVSTLTIQRTQQEDSAVYLCASSPGGGSIVNTEAFFGQGTRLTVV.

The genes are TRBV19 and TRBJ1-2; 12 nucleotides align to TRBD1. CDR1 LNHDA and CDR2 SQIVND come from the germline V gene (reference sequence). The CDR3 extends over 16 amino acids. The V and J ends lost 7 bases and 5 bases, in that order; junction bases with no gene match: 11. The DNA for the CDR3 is TGTGCCAGTAATCCCCCCGGGACAGGGGGCGAGTATGGCTACACCTTC. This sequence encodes CASNPPGTGGEYGYTF.

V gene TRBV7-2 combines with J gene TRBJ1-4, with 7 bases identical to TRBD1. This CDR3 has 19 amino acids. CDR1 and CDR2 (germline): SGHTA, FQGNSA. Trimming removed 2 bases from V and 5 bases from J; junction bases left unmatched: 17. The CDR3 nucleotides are TGTGCCAGCAGCTTAACACCGGAGGGGGTGACAGGGCCCAATGAAAAACTGTTTTTT. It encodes CASSLTPEGVTGPNEKLFF. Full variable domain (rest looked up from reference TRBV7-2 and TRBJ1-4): GAGVSQSPSNKVTEKGKDVELRCDPISGHTALYWYRQSLGQGLEFLIYFQGNSAPDKSGLPSDRFSAERTGGSVSTLTIQRTQQEDSAVYLCASSLTPEGVTGPNEKLFFGSGTQLSVL.

CDR3 in DNA: TGTGCCAGCAGCTTGCCCGGACAGGTTAGCGGCTACACCTTC. Protein product: CASSLPGQVSGYTF. The genes are TRBV11-2 and TRBJ1-2, with 7 bases that match TRBD1. CDR1 is SGHAT, CDR2 FQNNGV, per germline. V gave up 3 bases and J gave up 8 bases; unmatched junction bases: 9. This CDR3 is built from 14 residues.

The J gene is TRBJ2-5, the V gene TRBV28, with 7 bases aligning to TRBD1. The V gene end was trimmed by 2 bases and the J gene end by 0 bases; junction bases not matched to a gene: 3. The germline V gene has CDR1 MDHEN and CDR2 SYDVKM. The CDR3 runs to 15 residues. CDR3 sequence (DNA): TGTGCCAGCAGTTTAGGGACAGCGTACCAAGAGACCCAGTACTTC. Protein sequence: CASSLGTAYQETQYF.

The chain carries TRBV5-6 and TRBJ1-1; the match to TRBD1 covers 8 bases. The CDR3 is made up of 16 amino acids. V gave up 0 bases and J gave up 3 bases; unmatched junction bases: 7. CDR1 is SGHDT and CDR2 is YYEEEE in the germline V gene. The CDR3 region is CASSLGPGGWDTEAFF. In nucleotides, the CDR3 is TGTGCCAGCAGCTTGGGGCCAGGGGGCTGGGACACTGAAGCTTTCTTT.

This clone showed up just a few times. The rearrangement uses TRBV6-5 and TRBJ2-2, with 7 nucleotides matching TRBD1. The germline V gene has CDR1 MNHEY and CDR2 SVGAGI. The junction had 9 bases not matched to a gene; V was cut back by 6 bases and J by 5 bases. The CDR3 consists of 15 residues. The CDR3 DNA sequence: TGTGCCAGCAGGGTGGAAGGGGGCAGGACCGGGGAGCTGTTTTTT. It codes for CASRVEGGRTGELFF.

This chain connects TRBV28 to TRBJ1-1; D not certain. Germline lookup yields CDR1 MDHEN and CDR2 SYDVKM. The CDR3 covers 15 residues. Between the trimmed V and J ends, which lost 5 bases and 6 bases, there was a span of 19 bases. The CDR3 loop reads CASSLTRPVGAEAFF. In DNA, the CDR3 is TGTGCCAGCAGTCTTACTCGTCCCGTGGGCGCTGAAGCTTTCTTT.

Written as DNA, the CDR3 is TGTGCCAGCAGCTTGATGGACACCTATACGCAGTATTTT. Translated: CASSLMDTYTQYF. The V and J genes are TRBV5-8 and TRBJ2-3, with D possibly matching TRBD1 (5 bases). Germline V gene sequence: CDR1 SGHTS, CDR2 YDEGEE. V shed 1 base and J shed 7 bases, with 10 bases lying between them. There are 13 residues in the CDR3.

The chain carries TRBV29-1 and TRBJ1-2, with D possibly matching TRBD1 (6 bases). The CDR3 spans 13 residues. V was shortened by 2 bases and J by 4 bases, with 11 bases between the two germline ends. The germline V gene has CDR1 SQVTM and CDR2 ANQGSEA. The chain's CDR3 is CSVERGGLYGYTF. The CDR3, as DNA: TGCAGCGTTGAAAGGGGGGGACTCTATGGCTACACCTTC.

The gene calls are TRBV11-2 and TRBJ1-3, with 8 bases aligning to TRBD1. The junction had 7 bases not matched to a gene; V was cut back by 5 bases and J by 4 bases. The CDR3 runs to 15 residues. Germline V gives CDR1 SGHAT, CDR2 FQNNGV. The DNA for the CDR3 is TGTGCCAGCAGCCCCCGACAGGGGTTAGGAAACACCATATATTTT. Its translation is CASSPRQGLGNTIYF.

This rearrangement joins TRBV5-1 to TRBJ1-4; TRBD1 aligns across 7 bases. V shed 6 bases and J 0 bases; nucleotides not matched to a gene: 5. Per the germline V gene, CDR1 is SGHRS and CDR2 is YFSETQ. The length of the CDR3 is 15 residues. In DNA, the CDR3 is TGCGCCAGCACCCAGGGGGGTACAACTAATGAAAAACTGTTTTTT. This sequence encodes CASTQGGTTNEKLFF.

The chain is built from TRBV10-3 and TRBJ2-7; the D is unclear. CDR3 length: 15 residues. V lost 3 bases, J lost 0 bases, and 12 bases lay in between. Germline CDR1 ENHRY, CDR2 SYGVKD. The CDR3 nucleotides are TGTGCCATCAGTGAAGGAGCGTCCGGCTCCTACGAGCAGTACTTC. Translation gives CAISEGASGSYEQYF.

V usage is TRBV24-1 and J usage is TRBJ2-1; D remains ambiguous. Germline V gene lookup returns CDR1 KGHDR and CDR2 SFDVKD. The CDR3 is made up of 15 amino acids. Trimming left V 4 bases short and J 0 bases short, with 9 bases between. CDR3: CATSDAGSSYNEQFF. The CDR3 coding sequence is TGTGCCACCAGTGACGCCGGTAGCTCCTACAATGAGCAGTTCTTC.

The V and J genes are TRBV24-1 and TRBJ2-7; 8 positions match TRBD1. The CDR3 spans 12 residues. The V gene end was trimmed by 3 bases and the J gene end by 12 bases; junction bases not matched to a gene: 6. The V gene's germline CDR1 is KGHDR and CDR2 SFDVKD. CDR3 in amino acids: CATSDPGTGRYF. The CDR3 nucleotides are TGTGCCACCAGTGATCCCGGGACAGGACGGTACTTC.